A selection of T cell receptor beta chains follows, all from one sample in a study of blood T cell repertoires in COVID-19. Libraries were prepared by immunoSEQ multiplex PCR; TCRdb keeps only in-frame clonotypes and omits some of them. Altogether 150,000 to 170,000 clones are present, roughly nine tenths being singletons, with the ten largest covering about 0.57%. Material for sequencing was peripheral blood. These receptors came from a man aged 45-60 years with acute or convalescent COVID-19. Both conserved end residues are part of each CDR3. A D gene is named only where the DNA matches it firmly. The size entry is marked missing in some rows and otherwise reads once, few, many or a size class.

-	TRBV6-2/TRBV6-3	TRBD2	TRBJ2-1	TGTGCCAGCAGTTACGGTCTCCTAGCGGGAGCTGAACGAGACAATGAGCAGTTCTTC	CASSYGLLAGAERDNEQFF
-	TRBV7-7	-	TRBJ2-2	TGTGCCAGCAGTCCCAGGGGGAACACCGGGGAGCTGTTTTTT	CASSPRGNTGELFF
-	TRBV7-2	TRBD2	TRBJ2-1	TGTGCCAGCAGCCCAGGACTAGCGGGAGTTAATGAGCAGTTCTTC	CASSPGLAGVNEQFF
-	TRBV7-2	TRBD1	TRBJ1-5	TGTGCCAGCAGCTTAGTGGCAGGGGGTAGCAATCAGCCCCAGCATTTT	CASSLVAGGSNQPQHF
-	TRBV6-5	TRBD1	TRBJ2-6	TGTGCCAGCGTGACAGGGGGCTCTGGGGCCAACGTCCTGACTTTC	CASVTGGSGANVLTF
-	TRBV2	-	TRBJ1-1	TGTGCCAGCAGTCTACAGGGAACCACTGAAGCTTTCTTT	CASSLQGTTEAFF
-	TRBV4-1	-	TRBJ2-5	TGCGCCAGCAGCTCTGCCCTCAGGAGGGAGACCCAGTACTTC	CASSSALRRETQYF
-	TRBV6-2/TRBV6-3	TRBD2	TRBJ2-1	TGTGCCAGCAGTCCAGGCGGGGGAGATTACTACAATGAGCAGTTCTTC	CASSPGGGDYYNEQFF
-	TRBV30	-	TRBJ2-7	TGTGCCTGGAGTTGGGCAGGGATCCTCGAGCAGTACTTC	CAWSWAGILEQYF
-	TRBV7-2	TRBD1	TRBJ1-2	TGTGCCAGCAGCTTAACGAGGGGGCAGAGGGGCTACACCTTC	CASSLTRGQRGYTF
-	TRBV28	-	TRBJ2-6	TGTGCCAGCAGTACGCCCTACAGGGCTGGGGCCAACGTCCTGACTTTC	CASSTPYRAGANVLTF
-	TRBV7-2	TRBD2	TRBJ2-7	TGTGCCAGCAGCTTATTAGCGGGAGGGCTGGGTTCCTACGAGCAGTACTTC	CASSLLAGGLGSYEQYF
-	TRBV27	-	TRBJ1-5	TGTGCCAGCAGTCCTTTTGACAGGAGCAATCAGCCCCAGCATTTT	CASSPFDRSNQPQHF
once	TRBV28	-	TRBJ1-5	TGTGCCAGCGGCCTCAATCAGCCCCAGCATTTT	CASGLNQPQHF
-	TRBV7-9	TRBD2	TRBJ2-2	TGTGCCAGCAGCCCCTTCCCCCGACTAGCGGGGGGCACCGGGGAGCTGTTTTTT	CASSPFPRLAGGTGELFF
-	TRBV6-5	-	TRBJ2-4	TGTGCCAGCAGGTTGACAGGAAAAAACATTCAGTACTTC	CASRLTGKNIQYF
-	TRBV28	-	TRBJ1-1	TGTGCCAGCAGTTTTCAGGGGACAAGGTCTCTAACTTTCTTT	CASSFQGTRSLTFF
-	TRBV3-1/TRBV3-2	-	TRBJ1-2	TGTGCCAGCAGCCAAGATCTTCCAGGATCGTACACCTTC	CASSQDLPGSYTF
-	TRBV10-3	-	TRBJ1-1	TGTGCCATCAAAGGGGCGCAGGGGAACACTGAAGCTTTCTTT	CAIKGAQGNTEAFF
-	TRBV14	-	TRBJ2-3	TGTGCCAGCAGCCAACAACAAGATACGCAGTATTTT	CASSQQQDTQYF
once	TRBV7-9	TRBD2	TRBJ2-5	TGTGCCAGCAGCTTAGGTAGCGGGAGGGCAATGGAGACCCAGTACTTC	CASSLGSGRAMETQYF
-	TRBV21-1	-	TRBJ2-4	TGTGCCAGCAGCAAAGCGCCGGGGTCTAAAAACATTCAGTACTTC	CASSKAPGSKNIQYF
-	TRBV5-1	TRBD1	TRBJ2-5	TGCGCCAGCAGCTTGGAGGGACAGGGGATTCAAGAGACCCAGTACTTC	CASSLEGQGIQETQYF
-	TRBV5-1	TRBD2	TRBJ2-3	TGCGCCAGCAGCTTGGCCAGTCTAGCGGGAACAGATACGCAGTATTTT	CASSLASLAGTDTQYF
-	TRBV19	TRBD1	TRBJ2-2	TGTGCCAGTAGTATCCGACAGGGTTTAAGAGTCACCGGGGAGCTGTTTTTT	CASSIRQGLRVTGELFF
-	TRBV9	TRBD1	TRBJ2-3	TGTGCCAGCAGCGTAGCTATCGGGACAGGGTTTGCAGATACGCAGTATTTT	CASSVAIGTGFADTQYF
-	TRBV28	TRBD1	TRBJ1-1	TGTGCCAGCAGTTTCGATCCGGGACAGGGCAACACTGAAGCTTTCTTT	CASSFDPGQGNTEAFF
once	TRBV29-1	TRBD1	TRBJ1-4	TGCAGCGTTGAAGCGGGACAGGGTCGGGAAAAACTGTTTTTT	CSVEAGQGREKLFF
-	TRBV3-1/TRBV3-2	-	TRBJ2-7	TGTGCCAGCAGCCCCTGGGGGGAGATGGGCGAGCAGTACTTC	CASSPWGEMGEQYF
-	TRBV28	TRBD1	TRBJ1-1	TGTGCCAGCAGATTCGGACAGGCGAACACTGAAGCTTTCTTT	CASRFGQANTEAFF
-	TRBV9	TRBD1	TRBJ1-5	TGTGCCAGCAGCGCCGGTTCCGGGACAGGGTATAGCAATCAGCCCCAGCATTTT	CASSAGSGTGYSNQPQHF
-	TRBV6-2/TRBV6-3	-	TRBJ2-7	TGTGCCAGCAGTTACAGGGATCGATTCGGCGGGCTGAGCTCCTACGAGCAGTACTTC	CASSYRDRFGGLSSYEQYF
-	TRBV7-9	-	TRBJ1-1	TGTGCCAGCAGCTTAGTAGCAGACACTGAAGCTTTCTTT	CASSLVADTEAFF
-	TRBV2	-	TRBJ1-6	TGTGCCAGCATTAAGGGGGAATATTCACCCCTCCACTTT	CASIKGEYSPLHF
-	TRBV20-1	-	TRBJ1-2	TGCAGTGCTAGTAAGGGGTTGATCTATGGCTACACCTTC	CSASKGLIYGYTF
-	TRBV28	-	TRBJ2-5	TGTGCCAGCAGTTCCCCACAAGAGACCCAGTACTTC	CASSSPQETQYF
-	TRBV21-1	-	TRBJ1-4	TGTGCCAGCAGCGCGCGTCACAGGAGCGCAACTAATGAAAAACTGTTTTTT	CASSARHRSATNEKLFF
few	TRBV5-4	TRBD1	TRBJ1-2	TGTGCCAGCAGACCTGACAGGGTCGGAAACTATGGCTACACCTTC	CASRPDRVGNYGYTF
-	TRBV19	-	TRBJ1-1	TGTGCCAGTAGGGAAACAGGACACACTGAAGCTTTCTTT	CASRETGHTEAFF
-	TRBV4-3	TRBD1	TRBJ1-2	TGCGCCAGCAGCCAAGACTGGGGGACAGTAGGCTACACCTTC	CASSQDWGTVGYTF
-	TRBV7-9	TRBD1	TRBJ1-1	TGTGCCAGCAGCTGGAGGGACAGGGGGAGAACTGAAGCTTTCTTT	CASSWRDRGRTEAFF
-	TRBV6-1	TRBD2	TRBJ2-3	TGTGCCAGCCGTGAGGTGGCGGGGGGGCGTATAGATACGCAGTATTTT	CASREVAGGRIDTQYF
-	TRBV6-5	TRBD1	TRBJ1-4	TGTGCCAGCAGGCCAGGGGGTACTGAAAAACTGTTTTTT	CASRPGGTEKLFF
-	TRBV7-6	TRBD2	TRBJ2-3	TGTGCCAGCAGCTTAGGACTAGCGGGAGGAGGCACAGATACGCAGTATTTT	CASSLGLAGGGTDTQYF
once	TRBV27	-	TRBJ1-2	TGTGCCAGCAGTCCCCGGACAGCTCCGTCAGGTGGCTACACCTTC	CASSPRTAPSGGYTF
-	TRBV3-1/TRBV3-2	TRBD1	TRBJ1-4	TGTGCCAGCAGCCAGCAGGGGGCACGGGAAAAACTGTTTTTT	CASSQQGAREKLFF
-	TRBV5-6	TRBD1	TRBJ1-6	TGTGCCAGCAGCAGGGGACAGGGAGCTTTGTCACCCCTCCACTTT	CASSRGQGALSPLHF
once	TRBV12-3/TRBV12-4	-	TRBJ2-7	TGTGCCAGCAGTCCAAATTTCTACGAGCAGTACTTC	CASSPNFYEQYF
-	TRBV5-4	-	TRBJ1-1	TGTGCCAGCAGCTCGCATCCCAGGGTGTACGTTCGTGCGATGACGTCTGAAGCTTTCTTT	CASSSHPRVYVRAMTSEAFF
-	TRBV30	TRBD1	TRBJ1-3	TGTGCCTCGACAGGGGATTCTGGAAACACCATATATTTT	CASTGDSGNTIYF
-	TRBV10-3	TRBD1	TRBJ1-1	TGTGCCATCAGGGGACCCGGGACAGGGGGCGGCAGGACTGAAGCTTTCTTT	CAIRGPGTGGGRTEAFF
-	TRBV5-1	-	TRBJ1-6	TGCGCCAGCAGCTTGGGGGCAGGATACAATTCACCCCTCCACTTT	CASSLGAGYNSPLHF
-	TRBV5-1	-	TRBJ2-1	TGCGCCAGCAGCCTTGAGGGTGCTGGTGAGCAGTTCTTC	CASSLEGAGEQFF
-	TRBV2	TRBD2	TRBJ2-3	TGTGCCAGCAGTATCGGTGGCGGGGGTAGCACAGATACGCAGTATTTT	CASSIGGGGSTDTQYF
-	TRBV28	-	TRBJ2-5	TGTGCCAGCAGCAATCAAGAGACCCAGTACTTC	CASSNQETQYF
-	TRBV29-1	-	TRBJ2-2	TGCAGCGTTGGGACTGTTAAAGGCCCCGGGGAGCTGTTTTTT	CSVGTVKGPGELFF
-	TRBV28	-	TRBJ1-2	TGTGCCAGCAGACAAGCAGGGAACTATGGCTACACCTTC	CASRQAGNYGYTF
once	TRBV5-4	TRBD1	TRBJ2-3	TGTGCCAGCAGCAAGACAGGGGGCACAGATACGCAGTATTTT	CASSKTGGTDTQYF
-	TRBV6-2/TRBV6-3	-	TRBJ2-1	TGTGCCAGCAGTTACAGTCCGGGGGACTCCTACAATGAGCAGTTCTTC	CASSYSPGDSYNEQFF
-	TRBV6-1	-	TRBJ2-1	TGTGCCAGCAGTGAACCGGGGGAGGACATCAATGAGCAGTTCTTC	CASSEPGEDINEQFF